This TCR beta chain was recovered during a study of T cells after somatic rescue of genetic block. Germline V gene lookup returns CDR1 MGHRA and CDR2 YSYEKL. Trimming stripped 3 bases from V and 7 bases from J, with 18 bases between. The CDR3 covers 15 residues. Assay: immunoSEQ multiplex PCR; the TCRdb copy retains only in-frame clones and omits some. The sample has tens of thousands of clones; around 92% are singletons. Input material: peripheral blood mononuclear cells (PBMCs). The genes are TRBV4-1 and TRBJ1-1; D is unresolved. The clonotype was recovered from a man aged 35 to 55. The CDR3 loop reads CASSQADNPPREAFF. For the CDR3, the DNA is TGCGCCAGCAGCCAGGCAGACAATCCGCCTCGTGAAGCTTTCTTT.